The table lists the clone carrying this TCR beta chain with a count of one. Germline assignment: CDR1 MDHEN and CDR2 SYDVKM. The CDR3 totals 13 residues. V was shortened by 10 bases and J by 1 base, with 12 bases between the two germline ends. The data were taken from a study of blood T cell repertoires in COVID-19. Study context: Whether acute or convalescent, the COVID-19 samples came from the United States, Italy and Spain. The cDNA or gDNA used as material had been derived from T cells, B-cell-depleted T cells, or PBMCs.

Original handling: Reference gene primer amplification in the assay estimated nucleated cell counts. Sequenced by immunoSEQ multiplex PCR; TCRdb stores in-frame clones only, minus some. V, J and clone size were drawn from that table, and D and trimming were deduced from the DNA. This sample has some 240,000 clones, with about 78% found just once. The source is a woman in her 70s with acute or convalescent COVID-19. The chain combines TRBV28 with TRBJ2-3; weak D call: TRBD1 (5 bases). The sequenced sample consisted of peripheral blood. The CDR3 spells CANLKQGTDTQYF. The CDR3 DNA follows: TGTGCCAACCTGAAACAGGGCACAGATACGCAGTATTTT.